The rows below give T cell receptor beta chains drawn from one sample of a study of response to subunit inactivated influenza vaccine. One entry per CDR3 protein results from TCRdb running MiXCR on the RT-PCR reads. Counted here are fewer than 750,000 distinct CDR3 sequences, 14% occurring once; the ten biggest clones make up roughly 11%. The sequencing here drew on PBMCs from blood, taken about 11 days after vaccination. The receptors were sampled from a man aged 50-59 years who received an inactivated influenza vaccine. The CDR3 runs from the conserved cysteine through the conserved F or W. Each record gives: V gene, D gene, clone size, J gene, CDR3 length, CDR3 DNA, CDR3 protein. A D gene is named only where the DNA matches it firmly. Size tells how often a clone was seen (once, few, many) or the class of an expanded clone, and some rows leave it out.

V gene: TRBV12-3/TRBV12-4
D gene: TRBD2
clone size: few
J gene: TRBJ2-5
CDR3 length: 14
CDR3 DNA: TGTGCCAGCACCAATTCGGGAGGTTGGGAGACCCAGTACTTC
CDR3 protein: CASTNSGGWETQYF

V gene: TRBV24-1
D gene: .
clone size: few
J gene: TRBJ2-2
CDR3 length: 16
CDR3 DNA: TGTGCCACCAGTGACCCGGGACTTGCAGGAACCGGGGAGCTGTTTTTT
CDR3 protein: CATSDPGLAGTGELFF

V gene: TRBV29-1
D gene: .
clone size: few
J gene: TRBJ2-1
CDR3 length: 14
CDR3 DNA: TGCAGCGTTGAACTTGTGGTTTCCTACAATGAGCAGTTCTTC
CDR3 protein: CSVELVVSYNEQFF

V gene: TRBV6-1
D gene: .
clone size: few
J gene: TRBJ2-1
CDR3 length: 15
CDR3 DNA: TGTGCCAGCAGACGTCGGGACCCTCCAGCGGGTGAGCAGTTCTTC
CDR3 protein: CASRRRDPPAGEQFF

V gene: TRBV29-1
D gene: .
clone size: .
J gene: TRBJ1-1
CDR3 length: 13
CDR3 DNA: TGCAGCGTTGAAGACGGCCGGGGCACTGAAGCTTTCTTT
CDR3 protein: CSVEDGRGTEAFF

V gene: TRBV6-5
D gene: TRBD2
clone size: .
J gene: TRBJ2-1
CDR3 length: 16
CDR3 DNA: TGTGCCAGCAGTTATGGGACTAGCGGTCTCCTGGATGAGCAGTTCTTC
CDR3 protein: CASSYGTSGLLDEQFF

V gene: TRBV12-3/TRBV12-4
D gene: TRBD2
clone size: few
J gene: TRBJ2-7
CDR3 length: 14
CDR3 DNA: TGTGCCAGCAGTATGACTAGCGGGAGTTACGAGCAGTACTTC
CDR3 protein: CASSMTSGSYEQYF

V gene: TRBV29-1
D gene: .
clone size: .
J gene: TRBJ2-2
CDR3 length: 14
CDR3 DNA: TGCAGCGTCAACCCCACAGGGAACACCGGGGAGCTGTTTTTT
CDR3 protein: CSVNPTGNTGELFF

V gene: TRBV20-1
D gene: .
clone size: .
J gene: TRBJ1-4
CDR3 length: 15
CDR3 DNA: TGCAGTGCCCCGCATAGGACAGCAACTAATGAAAAACTGTTTTTT
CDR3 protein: CSAPHRTATNEKLFF

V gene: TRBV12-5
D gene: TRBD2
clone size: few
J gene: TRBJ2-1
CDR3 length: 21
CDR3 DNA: TGTGCTAGTGGTTTGCCCCTACCCGGACCGGGACTAGCGGGAGTTGGCAATGAGCAGTTCTTC
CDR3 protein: CASGLPLPGPGLAGVGNEQFF

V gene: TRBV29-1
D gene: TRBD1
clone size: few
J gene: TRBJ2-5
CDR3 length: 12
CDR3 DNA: TGCAGCGTGCGACAGGGATTGGAGACCCAGTACTTC
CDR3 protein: CSVRQGLETQYF

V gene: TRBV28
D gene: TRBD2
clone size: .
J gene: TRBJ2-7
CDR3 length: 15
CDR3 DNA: TGTGCCAGCTGGGGGACTAGCGGCATACCCTACGAGCAGTACTTC
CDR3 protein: CASWGTSGIPYEQYF

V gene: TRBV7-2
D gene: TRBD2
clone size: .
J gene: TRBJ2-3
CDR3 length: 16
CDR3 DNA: TGTGCCAGCAGCTTAGCCGGGACTAGCGCCGGGGATACGCAGTATTTT
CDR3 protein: CASSLAGTSAGDTQYF

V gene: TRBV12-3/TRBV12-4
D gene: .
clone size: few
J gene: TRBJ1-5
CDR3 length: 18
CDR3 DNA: TGTGCCAGCAGTTTATTTTATAGTTCCAGGGGTAGCAATCAGCCCCAGCATTTT
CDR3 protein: CASSLFYSSRGSNQPQHF

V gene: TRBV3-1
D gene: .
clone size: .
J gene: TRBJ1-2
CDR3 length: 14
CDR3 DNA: TGTGCCAGCAGCCCCCTTGGGAGTGTCTATAGCTACACCTTC
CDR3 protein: CASSPLGSVYSYTF

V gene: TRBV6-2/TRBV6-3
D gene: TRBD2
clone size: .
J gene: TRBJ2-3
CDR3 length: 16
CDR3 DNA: TGTGCCAGCAGTTACTCGGCGGGGGGCCCCACAGATACGCAGTATTTT
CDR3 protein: CASSYSAGGPTDTQYF

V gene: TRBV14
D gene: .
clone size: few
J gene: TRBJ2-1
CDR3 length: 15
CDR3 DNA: TGTGCCAGCAGCCAAGTGTCCGGACCTTACAATGAGCAGTTCTTC
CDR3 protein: CASSQVSGPYNEQFF

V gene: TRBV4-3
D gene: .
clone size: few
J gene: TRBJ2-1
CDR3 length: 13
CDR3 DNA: TGCGCCAGCAGCCAAGAAACGGGACGAAGGAGTACCTTC
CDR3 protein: CASSQETGRRSTF

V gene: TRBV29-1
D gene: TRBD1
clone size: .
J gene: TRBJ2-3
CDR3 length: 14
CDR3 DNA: TGCAGCGCATCGGGGACAGGGCAAAGAGATACGCAGTATTTT
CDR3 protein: CSASGTGQRDTQYF

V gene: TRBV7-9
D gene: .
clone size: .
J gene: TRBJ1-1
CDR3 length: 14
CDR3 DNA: TGTGCCAGCAGCTTAATGGGGGAAAACACTGAAGCTTTCTTT
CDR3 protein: CASSLMGENTEAFF

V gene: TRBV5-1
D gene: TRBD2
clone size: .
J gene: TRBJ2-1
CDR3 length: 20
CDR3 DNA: TGCGCCAGCAGCTCCTACCTGCCCAGCGGGGGGCCGAGCTCCTACAATGAGCAGTTCTTC
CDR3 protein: CASSSYLPSGGPSSYNEQFF

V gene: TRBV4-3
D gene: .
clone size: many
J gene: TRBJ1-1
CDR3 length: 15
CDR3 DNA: TGCGCCAGCAGCCAAGAATGGGATGATCGCACTGAAGCTTTCTTT
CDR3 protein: CASSQEWDDRTEAFF

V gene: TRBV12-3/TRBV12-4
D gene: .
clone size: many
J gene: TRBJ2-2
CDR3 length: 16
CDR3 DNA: TGTGCCAGCAGACCCGACTGGCGGGATACCACCGGGGAGCTGTTTTTT
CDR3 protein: CASRPDWRDTTGELFF

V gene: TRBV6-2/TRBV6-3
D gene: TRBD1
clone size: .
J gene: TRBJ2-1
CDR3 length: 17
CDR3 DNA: TGTGCCAGCAGTTACAAGACAGGACAGGGCTCCTACAATGAGCAGTTCTTC
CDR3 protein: CASSYKTGQGSYNEQFF

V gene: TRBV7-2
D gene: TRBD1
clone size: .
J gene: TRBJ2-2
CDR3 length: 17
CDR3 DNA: TGTGCCAGCAGCTCCACCGGGACAGGGGGCAACACCGGGGAGCTGTTTTTT
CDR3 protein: CASSSTGTGGNTGELFF

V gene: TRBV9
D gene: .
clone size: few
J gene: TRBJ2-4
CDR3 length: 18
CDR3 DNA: TGTGCCAGCAGCGTAGGGGTAACATTGTCTTTAGCCAAAAACATTCAGTACTTC
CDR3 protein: CASSVGVTLSLAKNIQYF

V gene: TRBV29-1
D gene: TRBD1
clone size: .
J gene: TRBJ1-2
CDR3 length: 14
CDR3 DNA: TGCAGCGCCTACAATCCGGGACAGGCATATGGCTACACCTTC
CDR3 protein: CSAYNPGQAYGYTF

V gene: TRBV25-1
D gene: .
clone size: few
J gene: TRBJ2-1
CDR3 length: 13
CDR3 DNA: TGTGCCAGCAGGATGCAAACGGGTCCCAAGCAGTTCTTC
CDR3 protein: CASRMQTGPKQFF

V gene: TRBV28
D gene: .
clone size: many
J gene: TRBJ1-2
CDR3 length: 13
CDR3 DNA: TGTGCCAGCAGCCCTCGGGGGGGCTATGGCTACACCTTC
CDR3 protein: CASSPRGGYGYTF

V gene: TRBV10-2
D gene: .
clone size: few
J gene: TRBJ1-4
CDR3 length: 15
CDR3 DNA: TGCGCCAGCAGTTCCCAAGGTGGGACTAATGAAAAACTGTTTTTT
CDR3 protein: CASSSQGGTNEKLFF

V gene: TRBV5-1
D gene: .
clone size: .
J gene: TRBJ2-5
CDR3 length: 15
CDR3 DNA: TGCGCCAGCAGCTTCGGGCAGGGAAGGATAGAGACCCAGTACTTC
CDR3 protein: CASSFGQGRIETQYF

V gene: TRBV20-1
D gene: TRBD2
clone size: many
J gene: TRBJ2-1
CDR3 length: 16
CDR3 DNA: TGCAGTGCTAGGGAACTAGCGTTCCCCGGGGGCAATGAGCAGTTCTTC
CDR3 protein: CSARELAFPGGNEQFF

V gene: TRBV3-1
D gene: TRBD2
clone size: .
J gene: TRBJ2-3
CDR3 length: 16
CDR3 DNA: TGTGCCAGCAGTCTTTCTAGCGGATCTAGCACAGATACGCAGTATTTT
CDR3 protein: CASSLSSGSSTDTQYF

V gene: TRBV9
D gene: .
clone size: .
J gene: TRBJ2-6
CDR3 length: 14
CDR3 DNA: TGTGCCAGCAGCGCGGGCCAGCGGGCCAACGTCCTGACTTTC
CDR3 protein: CASSAGQRANVLTF

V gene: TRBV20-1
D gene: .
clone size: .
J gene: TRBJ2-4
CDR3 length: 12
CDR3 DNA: TGCAGTGCTAGTGCCGACAGGAACATTCAGTACTTC
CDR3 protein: CSASADRNIQYF

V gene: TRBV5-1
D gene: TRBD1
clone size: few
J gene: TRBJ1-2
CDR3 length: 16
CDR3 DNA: TGCGCCAGCAGCTTGGTTGAGACAGGGGGCGCTTCTGGCTACACCTTC
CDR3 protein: CASSLVETGGASGYTF

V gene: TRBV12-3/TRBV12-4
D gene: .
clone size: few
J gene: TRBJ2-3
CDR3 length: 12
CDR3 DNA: TGTGCCAGCAGTCTCAGGCTGGGGACGCAGTATTTT
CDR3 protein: CASSLRLGTQYF

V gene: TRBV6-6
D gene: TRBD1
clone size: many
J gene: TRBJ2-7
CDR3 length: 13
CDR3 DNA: TGTGCCAGCGAAGGACAGGTTTCCTACGAGCAGTACTTC
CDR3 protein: CASEGQVSYEQYF

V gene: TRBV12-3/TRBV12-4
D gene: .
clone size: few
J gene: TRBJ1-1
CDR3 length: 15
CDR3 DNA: TGTGCCAGCAGCCGGACAGCCCGCGGGGACACTGAAGCTTTCTTT
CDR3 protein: CASSRTARGDTEAFF

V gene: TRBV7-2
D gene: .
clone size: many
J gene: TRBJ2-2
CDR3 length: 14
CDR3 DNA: TGTGCCAGCAGCTTTCAGCAGGGGCCCGGGGAGCTGTTTTTT
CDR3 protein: CASSFQQGPGELFF

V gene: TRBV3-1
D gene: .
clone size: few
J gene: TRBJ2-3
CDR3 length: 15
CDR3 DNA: TGTGCCAGCAGCCCAACGGGCCATAGCACAGATACGCAGTATTTT
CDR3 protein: CASSPTGHSTDTQYF

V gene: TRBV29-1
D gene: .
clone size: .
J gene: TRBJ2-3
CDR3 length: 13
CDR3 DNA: TGCAGCGTTGAGGCAGCTAACACAGATACGCAGTATTTT
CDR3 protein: CSVEAANTDTQYF

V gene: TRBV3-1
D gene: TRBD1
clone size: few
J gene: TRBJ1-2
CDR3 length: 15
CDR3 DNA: TGTGCCAGCAGCCAAATACAGGGGCGCCAGGGGGGCTACACCTTC
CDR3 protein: CASSQIQGRQGGYTF

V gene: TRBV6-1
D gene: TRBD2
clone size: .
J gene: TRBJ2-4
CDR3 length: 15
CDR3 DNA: TGTGCCAGCTCGGGGCCGGGACTAGCGGGGGGAATTCAGTACTTC
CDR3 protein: CASSGPGLAGGIQYF

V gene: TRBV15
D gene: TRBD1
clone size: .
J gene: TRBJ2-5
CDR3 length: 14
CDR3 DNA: TGTGCCACCAGCAAGGGACAGAACCAAGAGACCCAGTACTTC
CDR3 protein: CATSKGQNQETQYF

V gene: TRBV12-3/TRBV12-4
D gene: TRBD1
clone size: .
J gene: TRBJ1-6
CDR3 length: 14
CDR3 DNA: TGTGCCAGCAGTTTAGGACAGGGATGGTCACCCCTCCACTTT
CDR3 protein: CASSLGQGWSPLHF